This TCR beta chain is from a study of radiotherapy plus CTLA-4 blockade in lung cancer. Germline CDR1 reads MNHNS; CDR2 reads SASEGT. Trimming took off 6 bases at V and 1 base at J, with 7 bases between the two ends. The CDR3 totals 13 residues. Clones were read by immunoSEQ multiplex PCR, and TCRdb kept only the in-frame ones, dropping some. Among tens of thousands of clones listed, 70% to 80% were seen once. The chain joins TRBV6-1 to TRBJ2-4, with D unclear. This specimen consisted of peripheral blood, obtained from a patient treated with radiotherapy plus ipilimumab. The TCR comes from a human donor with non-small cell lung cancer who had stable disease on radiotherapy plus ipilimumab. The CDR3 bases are TGTGCCAGCAGGTTAGAGGCCAAAAACATTCAGTACTTC. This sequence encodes CASRLEAKNIQYF.